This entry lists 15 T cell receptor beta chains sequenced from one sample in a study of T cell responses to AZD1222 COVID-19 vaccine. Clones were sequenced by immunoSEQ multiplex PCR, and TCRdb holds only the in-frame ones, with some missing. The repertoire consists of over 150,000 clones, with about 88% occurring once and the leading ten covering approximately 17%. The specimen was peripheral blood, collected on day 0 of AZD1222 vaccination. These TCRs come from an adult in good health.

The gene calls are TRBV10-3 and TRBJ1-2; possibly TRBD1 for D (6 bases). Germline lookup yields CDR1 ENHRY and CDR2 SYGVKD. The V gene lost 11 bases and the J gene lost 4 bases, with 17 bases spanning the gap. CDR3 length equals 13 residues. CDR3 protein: CAARGGAFYGYTF. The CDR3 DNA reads TGTGCCGCCCGAGGGGGGGCTTTCTATGGCTACACCTTC.

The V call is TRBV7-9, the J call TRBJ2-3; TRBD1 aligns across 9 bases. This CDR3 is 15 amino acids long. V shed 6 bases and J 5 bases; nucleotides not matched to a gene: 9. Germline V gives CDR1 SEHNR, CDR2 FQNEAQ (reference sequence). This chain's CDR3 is CASRPDRGGKDTQYF. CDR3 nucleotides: TGTGCCAGCAGACCCGACAGGGGGGGAAAAGATACGCAGTATTTT. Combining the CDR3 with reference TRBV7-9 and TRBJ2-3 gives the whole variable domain DTGVSQNPRHKITKRGQNVTFRCDPISEHNRLYWYRQTLGQGPEFLTYFQNEAQLEKSRLLSDRFSAERPKGSFSTLEIQRTEQGDSAMYLCASRPDRGGKDTQYFGPGTRLTVL.

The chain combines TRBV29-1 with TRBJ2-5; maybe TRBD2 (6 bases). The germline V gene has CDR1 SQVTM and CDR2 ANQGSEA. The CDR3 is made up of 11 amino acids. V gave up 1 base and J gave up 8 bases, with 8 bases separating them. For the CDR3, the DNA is TGCAGCGTTGAAGGGGGGGACACCCAGTACTTC. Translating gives CSVEGGDTQYF.

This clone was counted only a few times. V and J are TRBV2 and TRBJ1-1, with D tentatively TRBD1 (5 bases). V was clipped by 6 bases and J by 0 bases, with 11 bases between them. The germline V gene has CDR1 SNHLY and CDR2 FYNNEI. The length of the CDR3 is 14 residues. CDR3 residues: CASSGTTMNTEAFF. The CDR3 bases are TGTGCCAGCAGCGGGACGACCATGAACACTGAAGCTTTCTTT.

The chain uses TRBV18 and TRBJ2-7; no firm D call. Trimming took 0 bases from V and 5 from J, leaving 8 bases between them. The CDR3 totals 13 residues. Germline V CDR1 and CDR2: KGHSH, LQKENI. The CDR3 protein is CASSPPMTDEQYF. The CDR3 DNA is TGTGCCAGCTCACCACCCATGACCGACGAGCAGTACTTC.

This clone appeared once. The CDR3 nucleotides read TGTGCCAGCAGCTTAGACCAGGGGCTGAACACTGAAGCTTTCTTT. It yields the protein CASSLDQGLNTEAFF. The chain employs TRBV7-9 and TRBJ1-1; D may be TRBD1 (6 bases). Germline CDR1 SEHNR, CDR2 FQNEAQ (reference sequence). The CDR3 is 15 amino acids. Between the trimmed V and J ends, which lost 1 base and 0 bases, there was a span of 9 bases.

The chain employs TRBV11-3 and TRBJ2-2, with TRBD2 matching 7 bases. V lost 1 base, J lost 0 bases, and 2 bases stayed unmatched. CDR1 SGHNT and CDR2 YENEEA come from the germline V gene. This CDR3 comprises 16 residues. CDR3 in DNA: TGTGCCAGCAGCTTAGCGGGAGGCCCGAACACCGGGGAGCTGTTTTTT. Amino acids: CASSLAGGPNTGELFF.

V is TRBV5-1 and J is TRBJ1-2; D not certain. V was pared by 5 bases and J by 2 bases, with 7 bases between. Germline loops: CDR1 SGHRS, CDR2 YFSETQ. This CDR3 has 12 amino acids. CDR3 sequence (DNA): TGCGCCAGCAGTGAAAGAAACTATGGCTACACCTTC. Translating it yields CASSERNYGYTF.

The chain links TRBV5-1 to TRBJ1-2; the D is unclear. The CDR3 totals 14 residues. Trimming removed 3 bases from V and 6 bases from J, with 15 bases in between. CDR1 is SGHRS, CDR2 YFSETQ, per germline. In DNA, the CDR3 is TGCGCCAGCAGCTCGCAAAATGGTCAAGATGGCTACACCTTC. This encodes CASSSQNGQDGYTF. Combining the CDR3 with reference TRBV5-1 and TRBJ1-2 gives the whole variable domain KAGVTQTPRYLIKTRGQQVTLSCSPISGHRSVSWYQQTPGQGLQFLFEYFSETQRNKGNFPGRFSGRQFSNSRSEMNVSTLELGDSALYLCASSSQNGQDGYTFGSGTRLTVV.

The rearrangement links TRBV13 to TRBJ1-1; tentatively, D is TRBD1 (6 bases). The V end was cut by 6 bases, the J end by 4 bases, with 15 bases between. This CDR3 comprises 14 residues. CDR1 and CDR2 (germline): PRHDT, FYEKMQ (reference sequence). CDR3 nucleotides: TGTGCCAGCAGGGTACAGGGAGGGAGCACTGAAGCTTTCTTT. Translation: CASRVQGGSTEAFF.

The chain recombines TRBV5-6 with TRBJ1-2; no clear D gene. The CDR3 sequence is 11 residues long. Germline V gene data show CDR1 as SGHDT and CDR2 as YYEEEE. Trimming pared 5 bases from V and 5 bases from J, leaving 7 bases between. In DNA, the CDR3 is TGTGCCAGCAGGGACGGTTATGGCTACACCTTC. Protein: CASRDGYGYTF.

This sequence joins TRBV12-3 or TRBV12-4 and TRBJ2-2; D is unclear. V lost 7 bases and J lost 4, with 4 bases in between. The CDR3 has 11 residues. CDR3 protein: CASTTTGELFF. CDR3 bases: TGTGCCAGCACCACCACCGGGGAGCTGTTTTTT.

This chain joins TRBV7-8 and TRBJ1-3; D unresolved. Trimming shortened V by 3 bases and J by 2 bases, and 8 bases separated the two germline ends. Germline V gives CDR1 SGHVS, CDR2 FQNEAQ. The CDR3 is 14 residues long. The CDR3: CASSLSRTGNTIYF. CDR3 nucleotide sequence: TGTGCCAGCAGCTTGTCCAGGACTGGAAACACCATATATTTT.

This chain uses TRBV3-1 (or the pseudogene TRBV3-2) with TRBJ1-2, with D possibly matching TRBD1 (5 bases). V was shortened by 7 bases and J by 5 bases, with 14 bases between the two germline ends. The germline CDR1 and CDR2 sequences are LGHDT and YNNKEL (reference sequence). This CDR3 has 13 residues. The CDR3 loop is CASTEGHSYGYTF. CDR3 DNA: TGTGCCAGCACCGAGGGGCATTCTTATGGCTACACCTTC.

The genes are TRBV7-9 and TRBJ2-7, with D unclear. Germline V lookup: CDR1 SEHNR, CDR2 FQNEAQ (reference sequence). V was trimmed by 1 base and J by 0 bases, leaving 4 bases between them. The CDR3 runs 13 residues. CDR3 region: CASSLVSSYEQYF. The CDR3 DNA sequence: TGTGCCAGCAGCTTAGTCTCCTCCTACGAGCAGTACTTC.